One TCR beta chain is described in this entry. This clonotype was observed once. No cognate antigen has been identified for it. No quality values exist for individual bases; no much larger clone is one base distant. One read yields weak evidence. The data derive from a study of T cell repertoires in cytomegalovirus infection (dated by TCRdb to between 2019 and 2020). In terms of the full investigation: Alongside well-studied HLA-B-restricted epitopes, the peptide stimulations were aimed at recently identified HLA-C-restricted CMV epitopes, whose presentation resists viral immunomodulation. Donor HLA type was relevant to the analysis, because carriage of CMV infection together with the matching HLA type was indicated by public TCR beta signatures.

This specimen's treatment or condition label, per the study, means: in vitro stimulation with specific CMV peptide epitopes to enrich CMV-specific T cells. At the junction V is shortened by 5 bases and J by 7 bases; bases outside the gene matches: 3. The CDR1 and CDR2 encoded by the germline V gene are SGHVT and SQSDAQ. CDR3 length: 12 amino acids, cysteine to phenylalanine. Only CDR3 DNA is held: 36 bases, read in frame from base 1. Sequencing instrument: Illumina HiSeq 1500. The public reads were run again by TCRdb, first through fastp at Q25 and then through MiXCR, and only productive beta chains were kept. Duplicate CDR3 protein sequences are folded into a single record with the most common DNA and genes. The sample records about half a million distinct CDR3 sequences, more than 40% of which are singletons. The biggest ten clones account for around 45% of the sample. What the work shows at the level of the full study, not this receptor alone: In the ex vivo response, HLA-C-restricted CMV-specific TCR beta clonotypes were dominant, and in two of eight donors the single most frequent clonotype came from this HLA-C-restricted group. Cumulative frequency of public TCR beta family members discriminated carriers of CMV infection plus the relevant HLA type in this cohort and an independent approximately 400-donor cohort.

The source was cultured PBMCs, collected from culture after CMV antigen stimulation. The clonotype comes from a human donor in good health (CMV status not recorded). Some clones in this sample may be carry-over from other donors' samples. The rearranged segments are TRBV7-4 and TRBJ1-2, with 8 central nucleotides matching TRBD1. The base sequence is TGTGCCAGCAGCCGGGACAGGCCTGGCTACACCTTC. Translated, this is CASSRDRPGYTF.